Following are 21 T cell receptor beta chains from one sample sequenced in a study of cytomegalovirus exposure and HLA in healthy donors. The primer mix had 60 Vbeta and 13 Jbeta primers. Clones were read by immunoSEQ multiplex PCR, and TCRdb kept only the in-frame ones, dropping some. Of tens of thousands of clones listed, 10% were seen once; the top ten hold roughly 22%. Specimen: PBMCs. The receptor source for this set is a man in his sixties in good health and CMV-seropositive.

The gene calls are TRBV29-1 and TRBJ2-1; TRBD1 agrees at 10 bases. CDR3 length: 14 residues. Germline V CDR1 and CDR2: SQVTM, ANQGSEA. Trimming at V came to 4 bases and at J to 9 bases, leaving 9 bases not matched to a gene. DNA for the CDR3: TGCAGCGTTGGGGAGGGGACAGGGGATATTGAGCAGTTCTTC. Translated: CSVGEGTGDIEQFF.

V usage is TRBV5-1 and J usage is TRBJ1-1, with 7 bases fitting TRBD1. Germline trimming cut 4 bases from V and 3 bases from J; bases unmatched to any gene: 6. Germline V CDR1 and CDR2: SGHRS, YFSETQ. CDR3 length: 14 residues. CDR3 DNA: TGCGCCAGCAGCAACGACAGGGCTGACACTGAAGCTTTCTTT. This gives the protein CASSNDRADTEAFF.

The rearrangement joins TRBV6-1 to TRBJ2-1; perhaps TRBD1 as D (5 bases). The length of the CDR3 is 15 residues. Trimming took 3 bases from V and 4 from J, leaving 13 bases between them. Looked up from germline, CDR1 is MNHNS and CDR2 is SASEGT. CDR3 sequence: CASSEERGPYNEQFF. CDR3 bases: TGTGCCAGCAGTGAGGAAAGGGGTCCTTACAATGAGCAGTTCTTC.

This chain uses TRBV2 with TRBJ2-2; possibly TRBD1 for D (6 bases). The CDR3 totals 12 residues. Germline CDR1 SNHLY, CDR2 FYNNEI. Between the trimmed V and J ends, which lost 6 bases and 7 bases, there was a span of 9 bases. CDR3 loop: CASRTRGGELFF. The DNA for the CDR3 is TGTGCCAGCAGGACCAGGGGCGGGGAGCTGTTTTTT.

This clone has just a few counts. This chain uses TRBV28 with TRBJ2-3; 8 bases fit TRBD2. There are 14 residues in the CDR3. V lost 3 bases to trimming and J lost 4 bases; unmatched junction nucleotides: 3. Per germline, CDR1 MDHEN and CDR2 SYDVKM. The CDR3 DNA is TGTGCCAGCAGTTTCTCCGGGAGGGCAGATACGCAGTATTTT. Encoded protein: CASSFSGRADTQYF.

The V gene is TRBV5-1, the J gene TRBJ1-1, with 8 bases identical to TRBD1. The V gene's germline CDR1 is SGHRS and CDR2 YFSETQ. Trimming cost V 7 bases and J 1 base; bases outside gene matches: 3. This CDR3 has 13 amino acids. The CDR3 spells CASRGQENTEAFF. CDR3 sequence (DNA): TGCGCCAGCCGGGGACAGGAGAACACTGAAGCTTTCTTT. Variable domain in full (rest from reference TRBV5-1 and TRBJ1-1): KAGVTQTPRYLIKTRGQQVTLSCSPISGHRSVSWYQQTPGQGLQFLFEYFSETQRNKGNFPGRFSGRQFSNSRSEMNVSTLELGDSALYLCASRGQENTEAFFGQGTRLTVV.

This clone was found a few times. V and J are TRBV28 and TRBJ2-3; no clear D. Germline-derived CDR1 and CDR2 are MDHEN and SYDVKM. V was trimmed by 7 bases and J by 0 bases, leaving 5 bases between them. This CDR3 is built from 12 residues. Here the CDR3 reads CASTTSTDTQYF. DNA of the CDR3: TGTGCCAGCACCACTAGCACAGATACGCAGTATTTT.

This clone was seen a few times. The J gene is TRBJ2-1, the V gene TRBV6-1; 9 bases line up with TRBD2. V lost 1 base to trimming and J lost 6 bases; unmatched junction nucleotides: 7. Germline V CDR1 and CDR2: MNHNS, SASEGT. The CDR3 consists of 16 residues. CDR3 loop: CASSEDLAGYFNEQFF. The CDR3 nucleotides are TGTGCCAGCAGTGAAGATCTAGCGGGATACTTCAATGAGCAGTTCTTC.

This clone is a singleton in its sample. This chain uses TRBV7-3 with TRBJ1-3; no clear D gene. Germline V lookup: CDR1 SGHTA, CDR2 FQGTGA. V gave up 3 bases and J gave up 4 bases, with 19 bases separating them. The CDR3 sequence is 17 residues long. The DNA of the CDR3 is TGTGCCAGCAGCTTCGCCCCCGGGAGCCCCGGAGGAAACACCATATATTTT. Its protein product is CASSFAPGSPGGNTIYF.

This chain uses TRBV6-4 with TRBJ2-2, with D possibly matching TRBD2 (5 bases). CDR1 and CDR2 (germline): MRHNA, SNTAGT. Trimming left V 6 bases short and J 4 bases short, with 12 bases between. The CDR3 runs 14 residues. The CDR3 bases are TGTGCCAGCAGAGCAGCCGCGGGCACCGGGGAGCTGTTTTTT. Its protein product is CASRAAAGTGELFF.

The table lists this clone with a few counts. The chain links TRBV10-1 to TRBJ1-2, with TRBD1 identical over 7 bases. The CDR3 runs 13 residues. The V gene end was trimmed by 6 bases and the J gene end by 3 bases; junction bases not matched to a gene: 4. CDR1 and CDR2 from the germline V gene are WNHNN and SYGVQD (reference sequence). CDR3 DNA: TGCGCCAGCAGCACAGACAGGGACTATGGCTACACCTTC. Protein product: CASSTDRDYGYTF.

This clone has only a few counts. The rearrangement links TRBV14 to TRBJ1-2; D is possibly TRBD1 (5 bases). Germline V gene lookup returns CDR1 SGHDN and CDR2 FVKESK. CDR3 length: 13 amino acids. Between the trimmed V and J ends, which lost 1 base and 7 bases, there was a span of 10 bases. The CDR3 protein is CASSQVTVGGYTF. CDR3 DNA: TGTGCCAGCAGCCAAGTGACAGTGGGTGGCTACACCTTC. Combining the CDR3 with reference TRBV14 and TRBJ1-2 gives the whole variable domain EAGVTQFPSHSVIEKGQTVTLRCDPISGHDNLYWYRRVMGKEIKFLLHFVKESKQDESGMPNNRFLAERTGGTYSTLKVQPAELEDSGVYFCASSQVTVGGYTFGSGTRLTVV.

This clone was detected only a few times. The V gene is TRBV28, the J gene TRBJ1-5; weak D call: TRBD1 (5 bases). The CDR3 covers 14 residues. V lost 10 bases, J lost 1 base, and 14 bases lay in between. Germline V gene sequence: CDR1 MDHEN, CDR2 SYDVKM. The chain's CDR3 is CAISRVGSNQPQHF. In nucleotides, the CDR3 is TGTGCCATCAGCAGGGTTGGAAGCAATCAGCCCCAGCATTTT.

V usage is TRBV11-2 and J usage is TRBJ2-7; TRBD1 agrees at 8 bases. Germline V lookup: CDR1 SGHAT, CDR2 FQNNGV. CDR3 length: 14 residues. V shed 5 bases, J shed 5 bases, and the junction held 8 bases outside the gene matches. The CDR3 DNA sequence: TGTGCCAGCAGCGTGGACAGGGTCGGTGACGAGCAGTACTTC. Its translation: CASSVDRVGDEQYF.

This clone was observed a handful of times. The chain is built from TRBV15 and TRBJ2-5, with D perhaps matching TRBD2 (5 bases). Germline CDR1 and CDR2: LNHNV and YYDKDF (reference sequence). Trimming removed 3 bases from V and 5 bases from J, with 19 bases in between. The CDR3 is made up of 16 amino acids. CDR3 sequence: CATSRENPREWETQYF. The CDR3 region has the DNA TGTGCCACCAGCAGGGAAAATCCCCGGGAATGGGAGACCCAGTACTTC.

Only a few counts were recorded for this clone. This chain connects TRBV21-1 to TRBJ1-1. TRBV21-1 is deemed a pseudogene. This CDR3 spans 13 amino acids. As DNA, the CDR3 is TGTGCCAGCAGCGAAGGGTTAGAGACTGAAGCTTTCTTT. This sequence encodes CASSEGLETEAFF.

The chain employs TRBV9 and TRBJ1-2, with 9 bases aligning to TRBD1. CDR1 SGDLS and CDR2 YYNGEE come from the germline V gene. Trimming cost V 3 bases and J 1 base; bases outside gene matches: 4. The CDR3 spans 15 residues. CDR3 residues: CASSDGTGFNYGYTF. CDR3 nucleotides: TGTGCCAGCAGCGACGGGACAGGGTTTAACTATGGCTACACCTTC.

This clone has a handful of counts. One end of the junction does not line up with germline, which may come from a read error. V is TRBV7-2 and J is TRBJ2-7; no clear D. The CDR3 loop spans 16 amino acids. Germline V gene sequence: CDR1 SGHTA, CDR2 FQGNSA. CDR3 bases: TGTGTCAGCAGCCCCCTGAGGTCCCCCGGTACTACTGAGCAGTACTTC. Its protein is CVSSPLRSPGTTEQYF.

The J gene is TRBJ2-4, the V gene TRBV5-1; 9 nucleotides align to TRBD2. CDR1 is SGHRS, CDR2 YFSETQ, per germline. V was clipped by 4 bases and J by 8 bases; unmatched bases: 7. The CDR3 has 14 amino acids. This chain's CDR3 is CASSVGGGGDIQYF. CDR3 DNA: TGCGCCAGCAGCGTAGGGGGCGGGGGGGACATTCAGTACTTC.

This clone has just a few counts. The rearrangement joins TRBV5-4 to TRBJ2-3; 8 bases line up with TRBD1. The germline CDR1 and CDR2 sequences are SGHNT and YYREEE (reference sequence). The CDR3 is made up of 15 amino acids. The trim removed 0 bases at V and 1 base at J, leaving 1 base unmatched. The CDR3 nucleotides are TGTGCCAGCAGCTTGGTGGGACAGGGCACAGATACGCAGTATTTT. The encoded protein is CASSLVGQGTDTQYF.

This clone came up a few times. The CDR3 nucleotides read TGTGCCAGCAGCTTCCCAGGGAGGGAGACCCAGTACTTC. Translation gives CASSFPGRETQYF. This sequence joins TRBV13 and TRBJ2-5; D is possibly TRBD2 (6 bases). Germline CDR1 and CDR2: PRHDT and FYEKMQ (reference sequence). The V end lost 3 bases, the J end lost 5 bases, and 10 bases lay between the germline ends. The CDR3 runs to 13 residues.